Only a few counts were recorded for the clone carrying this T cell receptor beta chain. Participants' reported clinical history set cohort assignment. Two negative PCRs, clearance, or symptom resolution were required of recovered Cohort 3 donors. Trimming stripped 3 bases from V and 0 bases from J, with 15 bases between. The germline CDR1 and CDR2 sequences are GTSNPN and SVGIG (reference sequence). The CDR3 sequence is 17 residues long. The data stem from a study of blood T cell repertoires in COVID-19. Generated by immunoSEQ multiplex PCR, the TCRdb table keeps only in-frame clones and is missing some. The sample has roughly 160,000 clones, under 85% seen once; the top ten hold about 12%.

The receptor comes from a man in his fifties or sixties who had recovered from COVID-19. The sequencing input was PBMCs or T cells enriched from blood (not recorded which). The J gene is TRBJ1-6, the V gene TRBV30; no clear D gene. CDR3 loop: CAWRALAESSYNSPLHF. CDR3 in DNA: TGTGCCTGGAGGGCTTTGGCGGAAAGCTCCTATAATTCACCCCTCCACTTT.